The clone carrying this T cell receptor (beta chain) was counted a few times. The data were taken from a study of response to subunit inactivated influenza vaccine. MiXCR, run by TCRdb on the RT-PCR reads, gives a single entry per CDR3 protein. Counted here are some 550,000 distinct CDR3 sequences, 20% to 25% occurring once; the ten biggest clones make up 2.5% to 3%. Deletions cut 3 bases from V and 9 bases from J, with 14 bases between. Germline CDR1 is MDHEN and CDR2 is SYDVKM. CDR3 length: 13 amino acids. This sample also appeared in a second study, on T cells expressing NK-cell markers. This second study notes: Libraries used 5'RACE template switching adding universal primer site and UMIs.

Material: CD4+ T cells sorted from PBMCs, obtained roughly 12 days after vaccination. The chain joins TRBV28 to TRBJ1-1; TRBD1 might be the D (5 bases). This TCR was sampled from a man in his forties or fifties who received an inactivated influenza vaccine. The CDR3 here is CASSLNYRFQAFF. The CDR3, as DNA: TGTGCCAGCAGTTTGAATTACAGGTTTCAAGCTTTCTTT.